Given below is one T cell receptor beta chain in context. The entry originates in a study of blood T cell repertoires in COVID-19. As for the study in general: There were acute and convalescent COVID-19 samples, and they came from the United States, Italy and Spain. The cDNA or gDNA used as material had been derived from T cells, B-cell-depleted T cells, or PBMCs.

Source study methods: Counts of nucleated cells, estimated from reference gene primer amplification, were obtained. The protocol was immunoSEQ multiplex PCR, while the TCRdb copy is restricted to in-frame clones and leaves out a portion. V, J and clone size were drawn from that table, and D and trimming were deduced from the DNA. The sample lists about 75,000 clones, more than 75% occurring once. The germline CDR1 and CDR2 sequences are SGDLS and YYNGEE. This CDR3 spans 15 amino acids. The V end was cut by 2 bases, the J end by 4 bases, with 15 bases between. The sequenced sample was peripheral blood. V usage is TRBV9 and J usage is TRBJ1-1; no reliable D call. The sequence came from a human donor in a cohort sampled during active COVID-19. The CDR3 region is CASSVREALSTEAFF. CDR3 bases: TGTGCCAGCAGCGTGAGGGAAGCCCTGAGCACTGAAGCTTTCTTT.